Sequencing of this TCR beta chain was carried out in a study of shared clonotypes between healthy human individuals (dated by TCRdb to the early 2020s). With respect to the entire study: The cohort comprised two women and a few men aged 18 to 49 years. For each donor, CD4 naive and CD4 memory were each run on three plates, CD8 naive on two plates, and CD8 memory on one plate. The study deeply sequenced blood TCR repertoires of five healthy adults to estimate repertoire size and the extent of clonotype sharing between individuals. To increase sequencing depth and limit assay-specific biases, different laboratories used diverse techniques to prepare libraries and sequence TCR repertoires. Between about 0.9 and 10 billion PBMCs per donor were obtained by leukapheresis. The paper's findings and limits, for the study overall: Based on pairwise subsampling, the degree of clonotype sharing among donors was expected to be affected by sequencing depth. Sharing across a few donors was observed for about 5% of naive CD4, 3.5% of naive CD8, over 2% of memory CD4, and about 0.38% of memory CD8 clonotypes. The small number of donors limited the genetic and exposure-history diversity represented. Sampling was restricted to blood, and TCR repertoires in tissues likely differ from the TCR repertoires found in blood. Higher generation probabilities were observed for clonotypes shared by all four sorted-subset donors than for non-shared clonotypes. Even with the large sequencing depth, rarefaction of the sorted-subset datasets indicated that sequencing was incomplete. Naive subsets generally had larger estimated clonotype richness than memory subsets.

TCR CDR3 regions were amplified from genomic DNA by multiplex PCR using the deep immunoSEQ assay. For each cell subset, the extracted genomic DNA was distributed evenly across all wells of several immunoSEQ 96-well plates, and each plate served as one replicate. Each replicate PCR for sorted subsets received about 200 ng genomic DNA, equal to roughly 29,000 T cell genomes. Purified libraries were quantified with a Qubit 3.0 fluorometer, sized on a Bioanalyzer 2100, and re-quantified with the KAPA Library Quantification kit. Each immunoSEQ 96-well plate was sequenced on its own single-read 150-cycle Illumina NextSeq 550 flow cell. The paper's processing steps were these. The immunoSEQ output contained only junctional sequences without quality scores, so filtering could not match that applied to full-length reads. To assign V/J genes and CDR3, sequences were annotated against IMGT germline references using PyIR, a Python wrapper for IgBLAST v1.9. Reads were filtered out if the reads had weak V/J assignments (E-value above 1e-6), no CDR3, stop codons, out-of-frame junctions, or ambiguous translated residues. V3J clonotypes were defined as sequences sharing an identical inferred V gene, J gene, and CDR3 amino acid sequence. The percentage overlap between two repertoires was calculated by dividing the number of shared unique clonotypes by the size of the smaller repertoire. Richness of each repertoire was evaluated using RTK rarefaction, the Chao1 estimator, and Recon v2.1 estimates of unobserved clonotypes. For all TCRbeta clonotypes obtained by the gDNA method from four donors, generation probabilities were computed with OLGA. TCRdb limited this immuneACCESS table to in-frame rearrangements with V and J called. A share of clones is missing; checked studies link under half to unresolved V genes, and the rest is unexplained. D and trimming were read from the DNA, whereas the V and J calls and clone size are those reported in that table. In this sample the table shows roughly 2.2 million clones, about 90% of which occur a single time. The biggest ten clones account for approximately 0.39% of the sample.

A distance of 18 bases separates the germline ends of V and J, which lose 6 bases and 4 bases respectively. The CDR3, from cysteine to phenylalanine, totals 15 residues. Of all the DNA, just the CDR3 is kept, 45 bases in frame from base 1. Looking up the germline V gene yields CDR1 SGHTA and CDR2 FQGTGA. The donors were healthy, HIV-negative adults who had no recently reported acute infections or vaccinations. Only Caucasian adults living in Nashville, Tennessee, USA were represented among the donors. Magnetic negative selection was used to enrich CD4+ T cells, after which naive cells were positively selected on CD45RA and the negative fraction became the memory subset. Blood was collected by leukapheresis, and PBMCs were isolated by Ficoll-Histopaque density gradient centrifugation and then cryopreserved in liquid nitrogen vapor phase. Analytical flow cytometry was used to check the purity and quantity of every magnetically sorted T cell population. Genomic DNA was isolated from every sorted fraction and measured by UV absorbance on a Nanodrop 2000c.

With respect to this clone: Its target antigen remains unknown. No much larger clone exists at a distance of one base, and base qualities are not known.

The sequencing input was naive CD4+ T cells from PBMCs. The cell subset or site label corresponds to: CD45RA+ positively selected. Here the chain combines TRBV7-3 and TRBJ2-5; the D segment may tentatively be TRBD1 or TRBD2, each giving 5 matched bases. The receptor's source is a man aged 18-30 years in good health. Some clones in this sample may be carry-over from other donors' samples. The bases are TGTGCCAGCAGAAGGCAGGGCAACGAGGGAGAGACCCAGTACTTC. This gives the protein CASRRQGNEGETQYF.